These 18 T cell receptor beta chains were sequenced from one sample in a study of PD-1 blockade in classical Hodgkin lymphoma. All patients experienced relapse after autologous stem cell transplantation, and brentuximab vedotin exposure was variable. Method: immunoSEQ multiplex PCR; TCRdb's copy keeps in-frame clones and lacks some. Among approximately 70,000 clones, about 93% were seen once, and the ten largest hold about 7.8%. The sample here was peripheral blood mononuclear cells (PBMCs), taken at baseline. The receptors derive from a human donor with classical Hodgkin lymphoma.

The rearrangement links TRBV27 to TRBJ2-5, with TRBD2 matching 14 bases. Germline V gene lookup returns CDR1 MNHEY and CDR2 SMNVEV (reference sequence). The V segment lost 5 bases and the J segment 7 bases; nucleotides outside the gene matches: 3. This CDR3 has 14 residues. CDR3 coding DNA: TGTGCCAGCAGTCCCGGACTAGCGGGAGGGACCCAGTACTTC. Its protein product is CASSPGLAGGTQYF.

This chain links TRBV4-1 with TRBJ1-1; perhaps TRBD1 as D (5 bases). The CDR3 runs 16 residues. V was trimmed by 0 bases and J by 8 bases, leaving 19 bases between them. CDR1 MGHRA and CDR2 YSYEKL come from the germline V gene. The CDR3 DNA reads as TGCGCCAGCAGCCAAGATCATTCGGGTCTAAGGGGAGAAGCTTTCTTT. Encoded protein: CASSQDHSGLRGEAFF.

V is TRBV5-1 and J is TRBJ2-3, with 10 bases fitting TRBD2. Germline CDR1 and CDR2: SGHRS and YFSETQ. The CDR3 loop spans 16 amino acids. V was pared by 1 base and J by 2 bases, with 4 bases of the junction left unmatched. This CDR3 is CASSLRLAGATDTQYF. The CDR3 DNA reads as TGCGCCAGCAGCTTGAGGCTAGCGGGAGCCACAGATACGCAGTATTTT.

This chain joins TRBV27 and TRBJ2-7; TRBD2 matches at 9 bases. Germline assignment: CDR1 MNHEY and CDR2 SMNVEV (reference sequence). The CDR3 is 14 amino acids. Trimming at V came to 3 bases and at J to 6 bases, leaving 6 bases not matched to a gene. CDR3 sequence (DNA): TGTGCCAGCAGTTTTAGGACTAGCGCGATCGAGCAGTACTTC. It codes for CASSFRTSAIEQYF.

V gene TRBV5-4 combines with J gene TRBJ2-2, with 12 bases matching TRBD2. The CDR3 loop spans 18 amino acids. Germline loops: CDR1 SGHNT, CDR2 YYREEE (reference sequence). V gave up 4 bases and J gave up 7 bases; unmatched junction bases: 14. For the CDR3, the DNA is TGTGCCAGCAGCCTGGTTCTAGCGGGAGGGCCTGAGGGCGGGGAGCTGTTTTTT. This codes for CASSLVLAGGPEGGELFF.

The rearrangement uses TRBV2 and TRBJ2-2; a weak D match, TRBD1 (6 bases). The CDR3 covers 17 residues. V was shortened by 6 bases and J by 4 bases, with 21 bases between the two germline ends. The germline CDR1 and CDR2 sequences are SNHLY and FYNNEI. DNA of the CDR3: TGTGCCAGCAGCGCACGACAGGCCCAGCCAGGCACCGGGGAGCTGTTTTTT. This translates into CASSARQAQPGTGELFF.

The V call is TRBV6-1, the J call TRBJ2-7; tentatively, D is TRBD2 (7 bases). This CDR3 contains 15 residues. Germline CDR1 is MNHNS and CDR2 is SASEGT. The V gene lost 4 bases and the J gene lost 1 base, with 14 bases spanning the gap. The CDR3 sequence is CASSVEGGESYEQYF. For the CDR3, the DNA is TGTGCCAGCAGTGTAGAAGGGGGGGAATCCTACGAGCAGTACTTC.

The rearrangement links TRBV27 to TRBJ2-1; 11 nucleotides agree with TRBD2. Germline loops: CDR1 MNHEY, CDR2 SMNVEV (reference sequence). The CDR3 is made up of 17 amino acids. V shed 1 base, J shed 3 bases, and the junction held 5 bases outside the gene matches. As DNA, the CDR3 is TGTGCCAGCAGTTTATTTACTAGCGGGAGCCTCTACAATGAGCAGTTCTTC. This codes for CASSLFTSGSLYNEQFF.

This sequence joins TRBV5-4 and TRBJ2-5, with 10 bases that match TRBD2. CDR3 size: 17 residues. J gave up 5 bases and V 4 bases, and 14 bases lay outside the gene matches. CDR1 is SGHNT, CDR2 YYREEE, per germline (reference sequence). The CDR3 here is CASSPDWEREGPETQYF. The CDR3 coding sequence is TGTGCCAGCAGCCCCGACTGGGAGCGGGAGGGCCCCGAGACCCAGTACTTC.

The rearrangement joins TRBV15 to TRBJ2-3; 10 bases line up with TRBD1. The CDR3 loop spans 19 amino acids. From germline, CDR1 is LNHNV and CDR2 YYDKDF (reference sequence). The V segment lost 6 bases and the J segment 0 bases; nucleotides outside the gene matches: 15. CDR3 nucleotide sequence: TGTGCCACCAGAGCGACAGGGGGCCTTTCAGGACCTAGCACAGATACGCAGTATTTT. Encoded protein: CATRATGGLSGPSTDTQYF.

The CDR3 reads CASSLGYSAYNEQFF. CDR3 bases: TGTGCCAGCAGCTTAGGGTATAGCGCCTACAATGAGCAGTTCTTC. The chain has TRBV7-2 and TRBJ2-1; perhaps TRBD2 as D (5 bases). The CDR3 totals 15 residues. Trimming removed 1 base from V and 2 bases from J, with 9 bases in between. CDR1 is SGHTA, CDR2 FQGNSA, per germline.

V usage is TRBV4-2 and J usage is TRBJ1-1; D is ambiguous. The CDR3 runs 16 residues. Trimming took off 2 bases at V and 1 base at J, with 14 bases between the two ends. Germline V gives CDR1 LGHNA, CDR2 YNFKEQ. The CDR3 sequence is CASSQILTFTNTEAFF. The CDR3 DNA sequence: TGTGCCAGCAGCCAAATCTTAACCTTCACGAACACTGAAGCTTTCTTT.

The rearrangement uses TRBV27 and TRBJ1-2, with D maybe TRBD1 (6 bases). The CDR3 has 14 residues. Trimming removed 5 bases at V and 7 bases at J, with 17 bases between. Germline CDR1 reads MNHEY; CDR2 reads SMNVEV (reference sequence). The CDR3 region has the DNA TGTGCCAGCAGTCCGGGACACCAAAGCAGTGGCTACACCTTC. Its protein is CASSPGHQSSGYTF.

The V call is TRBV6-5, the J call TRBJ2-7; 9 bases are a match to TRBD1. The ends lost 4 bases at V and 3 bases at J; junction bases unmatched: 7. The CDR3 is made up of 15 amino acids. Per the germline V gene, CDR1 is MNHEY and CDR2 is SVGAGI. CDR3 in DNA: TGTGCCAGCAGTTCGAATCCGGGACAGGGCTACGAGCAGTACTTC. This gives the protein CASSSNPGQGYEQYF.

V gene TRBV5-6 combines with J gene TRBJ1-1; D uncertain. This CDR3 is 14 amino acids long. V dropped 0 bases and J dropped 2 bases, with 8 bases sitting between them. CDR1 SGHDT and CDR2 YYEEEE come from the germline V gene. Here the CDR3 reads CASSLGTTNTEAFF. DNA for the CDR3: TGTGCCAGCAGCTTGGGGACCACTAACACTGAAGCTTTCTTT.

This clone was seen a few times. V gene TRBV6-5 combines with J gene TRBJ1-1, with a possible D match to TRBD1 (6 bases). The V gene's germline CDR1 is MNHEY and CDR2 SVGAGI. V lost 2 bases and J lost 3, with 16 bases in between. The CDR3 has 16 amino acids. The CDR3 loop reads CASSYEAGEVDTEAFF. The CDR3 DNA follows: TGTGCCAGCAGTTACGAGGCAGGGGAGGTGGACACTGAAGCTTTCTTT.

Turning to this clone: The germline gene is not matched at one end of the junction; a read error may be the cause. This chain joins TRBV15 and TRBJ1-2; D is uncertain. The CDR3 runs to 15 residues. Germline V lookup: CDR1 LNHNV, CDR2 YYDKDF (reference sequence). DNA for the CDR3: TGTGCCACCAGTAGAGATCGTGGCAGTAACTATGGCTACACCTTC. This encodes CATSRDRGSNYGYTF.

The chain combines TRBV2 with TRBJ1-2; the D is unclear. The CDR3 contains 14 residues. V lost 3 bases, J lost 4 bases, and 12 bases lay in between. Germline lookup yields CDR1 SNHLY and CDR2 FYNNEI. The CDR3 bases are TGTGCCAGCAGTGATGACAAAGGGCTCTATGGCTACACCTTC. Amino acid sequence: CASSDDKGLYGYTF.